The 21 T cell receptor beta chains listed next were all sequenced from one sample in a study of cytomegalovirus exposure and HLA in healthy donors. The PCR made use of 60 Vbeta and 13 Jbeta primers. Produced via immunoSEQ multiplex PCR; TCRdb's table is partial and in-frame only. Here the sample spans some 64,000 clones, 89% being singletons. The material sequenced was PBMCs. Source of these receptors: a man aged 25 to 40 in good health and CMV-seropositive.

The V gene is TRBV5-6, the J gene TRBJ2-2; TRBD1 matches 9 bases. CDR1 is SGHDT and CDR2 is YYEEEE in the germline V gene. The CDR3 extends over 17 amino acids. The V segment lost 1 base and the J segment 5 bases; nucleotides outside the gene matches: 9. CDR3 bases: TGTGCCAGCAGCTTGAGGCCCTGGGACAGGGTAACCGGGGAGCTGTTTTTT. It yields the protein CASSLRPWDRVTGELFF. Filled out from reference TRBV5-6 and TRBJ2-2, the complete variable domain reads DAGVTQSPTHLIKTRGQQVTLRCSPKSGHDTVSWYQQALGQGPQFIFQYYEEEERQRGNFPDRFSGHQFPNYSSELNVNALLLGDSALYLCASSLRPWDRVTGELFFGEGSRLTVL.

The rearrangement uses TRBV19 and TRBJ1-5; maybe TRBD1 (5 bases). The CDR3 runs to 15 residues. CDR1 and CDR2 from the germline V gene are LNHDA and SQIVND (reference sequence). Trimming removed 6 bases at V and 3 bases at J, with 15 bases between. Here the CDR3 reads CASRGLGGDNQPQHF. Written as DNA, the CDR3 is TGTGCCAGTAGGGGACTAGGTGGAGACAATCAGCCCCAGCATTTT.

The genes are TRBV27 and TRBJ2-1; 7 nucleotides match TRBD2. V dropped 1 base and J dropped 4; count of bases not matched to a gene: 10. The CDR3 totals 17 residues. Germline lookup yields CDR1 MNHEY and CDR2 SMNVEV (reference sequence). For the CDR3, the DNA is TGTGCCAGCAGTTTATTAAGAGGCGGGAGACTTTACAATGAGCAGTTCTTC. Translating gives CASSLLRGGRLYNEQFF.

This rearrangement joins TRBV6-1 to TRBJ2-7; the D gene is possibly TRBD1 (6 bases). V lost 7 bases and J 1 base, leaving 17 bases between the germline ends. The length of the CDR3 is 15 residues. Germline lookup yields CDR1 MNHNS and CDR2 SASEGT. The CDR3 sequence is CASTQSRGGSYEQYF. The CDR3, as DNA: TGTGCCAGCACTCAATCACGAGGGGGATCCTACGAGCAGTACTTC.

J is TRBJ1-4 and V is TRBV6-5; D is uncertain. The CDR3 is 15 residues long. CDR1 is MNHEY, CDR2 SVGAGI, per germline. V was pared by 2 bases and J by 7 bases, with 14 bases between. This CDR3 reads CASSYREGRSEKLFF. As DNA, the CDR3 is TGTGCCAGCAGTTACAGAGAGGGAAGGAGTGAAAAACTGTTTTTT.

This chain connects TRBV27 to TRBJ2-2, with D possibly being TRBD1 (5 bases). This CDR3 spans 14 amino acids. Trimming left V 1 base short and J 3 bases short, with 6 bases between. Germline CDR1 MNHEY, CDR2 SMNVEV (reference sequence). Here the CDR3 DNA reads TGTGCCAGCAGTTTATTAGGGGACACCGGGGAGCTGTTTTTT. It translates to CASSLLGDTGELFF.

The CDR3 loop reads CASSDLNTEAFF. The CDR3 region has the DNA TGCGCCAGCAGCGACTTGAACACTGAAGCTTTCTTT. The rearrangement links TRBV5-1 to TRBJ1-1, with no clear D. Germline V gene data show CDR1 as SGHRS and CDR2 as YFSETQ. V gave up 4 bases and J gave up 0 bases, with 4 bases separating them. CDR3 size: 12 residues.

The chain employs TRBV6-5 and TRBJ1-2; D ambiguous. The CDR3 spans 14 residues. Germline V CDR1 and CDR2: MNHEY, SVGAGI. V lost 0 bases, J lost 3 bases, and 8 bases lay in between. CDR3 in amino acids: CASSYSPPHYGYTF. The CDR3 DNA reads TGTGCCAGCAGTTACTCTCCTCCTCACTATGGCTACACCTTC.

The CDR3: CASSQDRSTDTQYF. DNA for the CDR3: TGCGCCAGCAGCCAAGACCGTAGCACAGATACGCAGTATTTT. V gene TRBV4-1 combines with J gene TRBJ2-3; D is unresolved. The CDR3 runs to 14 residues. The germline V gene has CDR1 MGHRA and CDR2 YSYEKL. V was clipped by 0 bases and J by 0 bases, with 4 bases between them.

The rearrangement joins TRBV7-3 to TRBJ1-1; D is uncertain. The germline V and J ends were trimmed by 5 bases and 1 base, with 11 bases remaining between them. Germline CDR1 and CDR2: SGHTA and FQGTGA. The CDR3 is 14 amino acids. CDR3 DNA sequence: TGTGCCAGCAGCCCGGGTTCCGCGAACACTGAAGCTTTCTTT. It yields the protein CASSPGSANTEAFF. Drawing the rest from reference TRBV7-3 and TRBJ1-1, the complete variable domain is GAGVSQTPSNKVTEKGKYVELRCDPISGHTALYWYRQSLGQGPEFLIYFQGTGAADDSGLPNDRFFAVRPEGSVSTLKIQRTERGDSAVYLCASSPGSANTEAFFGQGTRLTVV.

V and J are TRBV29-1 and TRBJ2-5; 8 nucleotides line up with TRBD1. CDR1 and CDR2 (germline): SQVTM, ANQGSEA. The J segment lost 4 bases and the V segment lost 3 bases, leaving 7 bases of the junction unmatched. The CDR3 covers 14 residues. The CDR3 protein is CSVDPDRVPETQYF. Written as DNA, the CDR3 is TGCAGCGTTGACCCGGACAGGGTCCCAGAGACCCAGTACTTC.

The V gene is TRBV30, the J gene TRBJ1-2, with TRBD1 as a possible D gene (6 bases). The germline V gene encodes CDR1 GTSNPN and CDR2 SVGIG (reference sequence). The CDR3 runs to 12 residues. Trimming stripped 2 bases from V and 8 bases from J, with 12 bases between. The CDR3 nucleotides are TGTGCCTGGAGTACCCAGGGGTTCGGCTACACCTTC. Residues: CAWSTQGFGYTF.

This clone has only one observation. The chain couples TRBV30 to TRBJ2-1, with 7 bases matching TRBD2. CDR3 size: 13 residues. The J segment lost 9 bases and the V segment lost 0 bases, leaving 5 bases of the junction unmatched. Per the germline V gene, CDR1 is GTSNPN and CDR2 is SVGIG (reference sequence). For the CDR3, the DNA is TGTGCCTGGAGTGTACTGCGGGAGAGTGAGCAGTTCTTC. As protein: CAWSVLRESEQFF. Combining the CDR3 with reference TRBV30 and TRBJ2-1 gives the whole variable domain SQTIHQWPATLVQPVGSPLSLECTVEGTSNPNLYWYRQAAGRGLQLLFYSVGIGQISSEVPQNLSASRPQDRQFILSSKKLLLSDSGFYLCAWSVLRESEQFFGPGTRLTVL.

V gene TRBV11-3 combines with J gene TRBJ2-1; 9 positions agree with TRBD2. The trim removed 5 bases at V and 5 bases at J, leaving 10 bases unmatched. This CDR3 has 16 residues. The germline V gene encodes CDR1 SGHNT and CDR2 YENEEA. CDR3 sequence: CASSKGVLAGNNEQFF. As DNA, the CDR3 is TGTGCCAGCAGCAAGGGGGTACTAGCGGGTAACAATGAGCAGTTCTTC.

The V gene is TRBV30, the J gene TRBJ2-5; maybe TRBD1 (6 bases). The J call may be wrong; the DNA end is better matched by TRBJ2-7. Germline V CDR1 and CDR2: GTSNPN, SVGIG (reference sequence). The CDR3 extends over 12 amino acids. The CDR3 nucleotides read TGTGCCTGGGGTCCACAGGGCTACGAGCAGTACTTC. This sequence encodes CAWGPQGYEQYF.

V usage is TRBV10-3 and J usage is TRBJ2-3, with D tentatively TRBD1 (6 bases). V was cut by 4 bases and J by 0 bases, with 14 bases left in between. Germline V lookup: CDR1 ENHRY, CDR2 SYGVKD. The CDR3 runs 16 residues. The CDR3, as DNA: TGTGCCATCAGTGGGAATTCCGGGACAAGCACAGATACGCAGTATTTT. Translating it yields CAISGNSGTSTDTQYF.

The V gene is TRBV11-2, the J gene TRBJ2-1; 7 bases align to TRBD1. This CDR3 has 14 residues. Trimming cost V 6 bases and J 6 bases; bases outside gene matches: 8. Germline V gene data show CDR1 as SGHAT and CDR2 as FQNNGV. The CDR3 loop is CASRSTGAGNEQFF. The CDR3 DNA is TGTGCCAGCAGGTCTACAGGGGCCGGCAATGAGCAGTTCTTC.

The chain employs TRBV11-2 and TRBJ2-2; a weak D match, TRBD2 (5 bases). Germline V lookup: CDR1 SGHAT, CDR2 FQNNGV. V was clipped by 1 base and J by 6 bases, with 6 bases between them. The CDR3 is made up of 13 amino acids. This CDR3 reads CASSLGGSGELFF. As DNA, the CDR3 is TGTGCCAGCAGCTTAGGAGGGTCCGGGGAGCTGTTTTTT.

CDR3 region: CASSLAGQGADTQYF. In nucleotides, the CDR3 is TGCGCCAGCAGCTTGGCCGGTCAAGGGGCGGATACGCAGTATTTT. This chain joins TRBV5-1 and TRBJ2-3; a possible D gene is TRBD1 (5 bases). The ends were cut back, 0 bases at V and 6 bases at J, with 14 bases in the middle. The CDR3 runs to 15 residues. CDR1 SGHRS and CDR2 YFSETQ come from the germline V gene.

The chain couples TRBV7-2 to TRBJ1-3; unclear D gene. In germline, CDR1 is SGHTA, CDR2 FQGNSA. The CDR3 runs to 16 residues. V was trimmed by 0 bases and J by 0 bases, leaving 9 bases between them. The DNA for the CDR3 is TGTGCCAGCAGCTTAGCGAGTCTGAACTCTGGAAACACCATATATTTT. Protein: CASSLASLNSGNTIYF.

The chain joins TRBV28 to TRBJ2-5; weak D call: TRBD2 (5 bases). CDR1 and CDR2 (germline): MDHEN, SYDVKM. This CDR3 is 15 amino acids long. V lost 4 bases and J 2 bases, leaving 14 bases between the germline ends. CDR3 bases: TGTGCCAGCAGTTCCGGTTTTCGGGGTCAAGAGACCCAGTACTTC. Protein sequence: CASSSGFRGQETQYF. The variable domain in full, with the rest retrieved from reference TRBV28 and TRBJ2-5, is DVKVTQSSRYLVKRTGEKVFLECVQDMDHENMFWYRQDPGLGLRLIYFSYDVKMKEKGDIPEGYSVSREKKERFSLILESASTNQTSMYLCASSSGFRGQETQYFGPGTRLLVL.